The T cell receptor (beta chain) described here comes from a study of T cell changes during pregnancy in multiple sclerosis. Trimming shortened V by 2 bases and J by 7 bases, and 16 bases separated the two germline ends. The CDR3 is 14 amino acids. In germline, CDR1 is SGDLS, CDR2 YYNGEE. Sequencing was performed with immunoSEQ multiplex PCR; in TCRdb, only in-frame clones are kept and a portion is missing. The sample yields some 22,000 clones, over 75% seen once. The J gene is TRBJ2-7, the V gene TRBV9, with D possibly TRBD2 on 6 matching bases. This clonotype was obtained from a female donor with multiple sclerosis, enrolled in a pregnancy study. This sample comprised CD8+ T cells from peripheral blood mononuclear cells, obtained after pregnancy. The CDR3 loop is CASSVDGGVREQYF. The CDR3 DNA reads as TGTGCCAGCAGCGTCGATGGAGGGGTGAGGGAGCAGTACTTC.